This T cell receptor (beta chain) was obtained from a study of blood T cell repertoires in COVID-19. The overall study: The United States, Italy and Spain were the sources of the acute and convalescent COVID-19 samples. PBMCs, B-cell-depleted T cells, or T cells provided the cDNA or gDNA that made up the material.

Germline CDR1 and CDR2: MNHEY and SVGAGI. CDR3 length equals 14 residues. Trimming at V came to 2 bases and at J to 6 bases, leaving 2 bases not matched to a gene. In the authors' methods: Estimated nucleated cell counts came from reference gene primer amplification. Sequencing used immunoSEQ multiplex PCR; TCRdb keeps in-frame clones, though not all of them. V and J calls and clone size come straight from that table; D and trimming were deduced from the DNA. The sample contains 75,000 to 90,000 clones, 80% of which appear only once. Sequencing used peripheral blood. This sequence joins TRBV6-5 and TRBJ1-1; TRBD1 aligns across 11 bases. This sequence originates from a woman between 65 and 79 years old with acute or convalescent COVID-19. Here the CDR3 DNA reads TGTGCCAGCAGTTACGGACAGGGGGCCTCTGAAGCTTTCTTT. It specifies CASSYGQGASEAFF.